The 8 T cell receptor beta chains in this list originate from one sample, sequenced in a study of blood T cell repertoires in COVID-19. Produced via immunoSEQ multiplex PCR; TCRdb's table is partial and in-frame only. The sample carries about 15,000 clones, roughly 87% recorded once. The source material was peripheral blood. The source is a man between 50 and 59 years old with active COVID-19.

The rearrangement links TRBV6-2 or TRBV6-3 to TRBJ2-1; 7 nucleotides agree with TRBD1. With 4 bases clipped from V and 0 bases from J, the junction kept 0 bases outside the gene matches. This CDR3 contains 14 residues. Germline loops: CDR1 MNHEY, CDR2 SVGEGT. The CDR3 loop is CASSWDSSYNEQFF. The DNA for the CDR3 is TGTGCCAGCAGTTGGGACAGCTCCTACAATGAGCAGTTCTTC.

The rearrangement links TRBV19 to TRBJ2-6; weak D call: TRBD1 (6 bases). Germline loops: CDR1 LNHDA, CDR2 SQIVND (reference sequence). The germline V and J ends were trimmed by 6 bases and 1 base, with 10 bases remaining between them. This CDR3 has 15 residues. The CDR3 nucleotides read TGTGCCAGTAGCATTACAGGGTCTGGGGCCAACGTCCTGACTTTC. Amino acids: CASSITGSGANVLTF.

The chain joins TRBV29-1 to TRBJ2-1, with D tentatively TRBD1 (6 bases). V lost 6 bases, J lost 7 bases, and 19 bases lay in between. Germline values: CDR1 SQVTM, CDR2 ANQGSEA. CDR3 length: 14 amino acids. CDR3 nucleotides: TGCAGCGTCCTGCCTGGGGGCAGATTAAATGAGCAGTTCTTC. Translating it yields CSVLPGGRLNEQFF.

The chain is built from TRBV28 and TRBJ1-2; 12 bases match TRBD1. The germline V gene encodes CDR1 MDHEN and CDR2 SYDVKM. V gave up 5 bases and J gave up 4 bases; unmatched junction bases: 8. This CDR3 comprises 16 residues. The CDR3 DNA reads TGTGCCAGCAGTCCTACCGGGACAGGGGGCAGCTATGGCTACACCTTC. It translates to CASSPTGTGGSYGYTF.

The chain combines TRBV28 with TRBJ1-4; D may be TRBD1 (5 bases). Per germline, CDR1 MDHEN and CDR2 SYDVKM. V was trimmed by 7 bases and J by 7 bases, leaving 19 bases between them. The CDR3 length is 15 residues. Here the CDR3 reads CASISLQGGAEKLFF. In DNA form, the CDR3 reads TGTGCCAGCATCTCGCTCCAGGGTGGGGCTGAAAAACTGTTTTTT. The full variable domain, completed using reference TRBV28 and TRBJ1-4, is DVKVTQSSRYLVKRTGEKVFLECVQDMDHENMFWYRQDPGLGLRLIYFSYDVKMKEKGDIPEGYSVSREKKERFSLILESASTNQTSMYLCASISLQGGAEKLFFGSGTQLSVL.

Points on this clone: The sample contains more than one DNA sequence encoding this CDR3. The rearrangement uses TRBV20-1 and TRBJ1-2; TRBD1 aligns across 7 bases. The germline CDR1 and CDR2 sequences are DFQATT and SNEGSKA (reference sequence). This CDR3 contains 11 residues. With 5 bases clipped from V and 6 bases from J, the junction kept 3 bases outside the gene matches. CDR3 DNA sequence: TGCAGTGCTCCAGGGGGGAATGGCTACACCTTC. This translates into CSAPGGNGYTF.

The rearrangement uses TRBV19 and TRBJ1-1, with 7 nucleotides matching TRBD1. Germline trimming cut 4 bases from V and 4 bases from J; bases unmatched to any gene: 3. CDR1 LNHDA and CDR2 SQIVND come from the germline V gene (reference sequence). The CDR3 loop spans 13 amino acids. For the CDR3, the DNA is TGTGCCAGTAGTAAACAGGGGCCCACTGAAGCTTTCTTT. Translated, it gives CASSKQGPTEAFF.

This clone was seen more than once but under ten times. The chain is built from TRBV7-9 and TRBJ1-2; maybe TRBD1 (6 bases). V gave up 4 bases and J gave up 2 bases, with 14 bases separating them. Looked up from germline, CDR1 is SEHNR and CDR2 is FQNEAQ (reference sequence). The CDR3 runs to 15 residues. This chain's CDR3 is CASSYRPGENYGYTF. For the CDR3, the DNA is TGTGCCAGCAGCTACCGCCCAGGGGAGAACTATGGCTACACCTTC.